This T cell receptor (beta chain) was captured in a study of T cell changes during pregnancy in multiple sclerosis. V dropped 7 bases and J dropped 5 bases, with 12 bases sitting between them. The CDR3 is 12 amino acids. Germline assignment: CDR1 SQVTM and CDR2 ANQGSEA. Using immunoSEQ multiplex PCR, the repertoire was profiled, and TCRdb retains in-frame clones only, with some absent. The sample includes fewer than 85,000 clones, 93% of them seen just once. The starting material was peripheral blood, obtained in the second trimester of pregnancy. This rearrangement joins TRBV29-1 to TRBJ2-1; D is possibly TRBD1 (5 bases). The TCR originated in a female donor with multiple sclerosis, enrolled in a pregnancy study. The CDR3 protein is CSAMDKDNEQFF. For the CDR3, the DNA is TGCAGCGCAATGGACAAGGACAATGAGCAGTTCTTC.